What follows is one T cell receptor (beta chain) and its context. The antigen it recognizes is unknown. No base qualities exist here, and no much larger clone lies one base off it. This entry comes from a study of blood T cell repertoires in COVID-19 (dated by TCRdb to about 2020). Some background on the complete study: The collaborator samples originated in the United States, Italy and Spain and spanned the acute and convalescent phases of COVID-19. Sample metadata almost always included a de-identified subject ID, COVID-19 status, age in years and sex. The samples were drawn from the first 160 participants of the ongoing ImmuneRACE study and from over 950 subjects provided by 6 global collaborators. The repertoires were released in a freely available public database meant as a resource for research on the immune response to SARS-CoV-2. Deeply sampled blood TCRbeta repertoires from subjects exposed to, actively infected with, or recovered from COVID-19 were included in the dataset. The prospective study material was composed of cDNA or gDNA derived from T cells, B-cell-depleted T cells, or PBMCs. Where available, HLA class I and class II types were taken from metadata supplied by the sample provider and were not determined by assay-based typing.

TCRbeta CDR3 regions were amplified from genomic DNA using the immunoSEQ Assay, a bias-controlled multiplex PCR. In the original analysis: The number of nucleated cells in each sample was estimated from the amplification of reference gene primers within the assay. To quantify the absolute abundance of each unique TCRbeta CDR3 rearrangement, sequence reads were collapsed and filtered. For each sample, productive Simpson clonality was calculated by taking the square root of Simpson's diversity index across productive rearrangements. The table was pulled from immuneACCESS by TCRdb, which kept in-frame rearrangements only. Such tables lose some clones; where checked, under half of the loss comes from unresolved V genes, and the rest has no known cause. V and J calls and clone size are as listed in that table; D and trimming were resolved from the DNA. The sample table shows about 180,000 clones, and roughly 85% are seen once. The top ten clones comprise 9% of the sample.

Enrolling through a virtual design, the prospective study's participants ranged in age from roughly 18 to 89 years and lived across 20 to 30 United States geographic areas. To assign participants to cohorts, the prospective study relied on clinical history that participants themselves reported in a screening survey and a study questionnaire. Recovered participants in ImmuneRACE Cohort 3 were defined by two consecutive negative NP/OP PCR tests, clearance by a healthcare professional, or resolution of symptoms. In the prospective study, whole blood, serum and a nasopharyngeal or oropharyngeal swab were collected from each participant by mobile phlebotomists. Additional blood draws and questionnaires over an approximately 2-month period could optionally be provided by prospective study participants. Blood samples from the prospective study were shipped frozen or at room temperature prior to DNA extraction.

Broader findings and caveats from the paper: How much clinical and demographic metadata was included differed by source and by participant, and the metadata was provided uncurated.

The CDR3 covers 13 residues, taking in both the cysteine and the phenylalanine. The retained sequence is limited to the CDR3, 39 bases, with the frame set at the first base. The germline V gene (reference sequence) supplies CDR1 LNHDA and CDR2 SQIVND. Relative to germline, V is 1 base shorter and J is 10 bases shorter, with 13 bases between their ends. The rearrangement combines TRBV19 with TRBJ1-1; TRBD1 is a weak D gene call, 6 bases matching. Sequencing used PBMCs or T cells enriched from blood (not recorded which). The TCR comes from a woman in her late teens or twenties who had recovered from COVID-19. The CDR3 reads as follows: CASSIVRQDGAFF. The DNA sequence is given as TGTGCCAGTAGTATAGTAAGACAGGACGGAGCTTTCTTT.